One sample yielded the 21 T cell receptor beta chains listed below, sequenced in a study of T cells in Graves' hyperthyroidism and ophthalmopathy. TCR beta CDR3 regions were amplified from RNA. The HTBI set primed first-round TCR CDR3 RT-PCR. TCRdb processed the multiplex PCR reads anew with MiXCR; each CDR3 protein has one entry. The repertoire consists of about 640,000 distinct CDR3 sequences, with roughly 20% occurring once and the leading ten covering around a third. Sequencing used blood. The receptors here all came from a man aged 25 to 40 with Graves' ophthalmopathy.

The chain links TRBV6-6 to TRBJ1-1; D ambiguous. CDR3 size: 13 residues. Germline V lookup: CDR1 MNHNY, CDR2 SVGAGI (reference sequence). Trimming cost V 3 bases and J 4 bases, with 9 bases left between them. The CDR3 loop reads CASSYSTSTEAFF. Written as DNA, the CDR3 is TGTGCCAGCAGTTATTCGACGTCCACTGAAGCTTTCTTT.

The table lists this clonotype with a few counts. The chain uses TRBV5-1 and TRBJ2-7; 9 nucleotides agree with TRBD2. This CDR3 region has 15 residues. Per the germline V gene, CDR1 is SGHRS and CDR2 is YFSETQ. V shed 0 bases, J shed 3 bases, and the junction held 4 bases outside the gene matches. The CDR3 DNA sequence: TGCGCCAGCAGCTTGGGCGGGAGGGCAGACTACGAGCAGTACTTC. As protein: CASSLGGRADYEQYF.

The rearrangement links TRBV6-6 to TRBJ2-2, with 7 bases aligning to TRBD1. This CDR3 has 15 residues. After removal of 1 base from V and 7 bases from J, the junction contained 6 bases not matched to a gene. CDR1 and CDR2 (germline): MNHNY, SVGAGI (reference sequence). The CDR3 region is CASSYYTGDDGELFF. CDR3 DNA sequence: TGTGCCAGCAGTTACTATACAGGGGATGACGGGGAGCTGTTTTTT.

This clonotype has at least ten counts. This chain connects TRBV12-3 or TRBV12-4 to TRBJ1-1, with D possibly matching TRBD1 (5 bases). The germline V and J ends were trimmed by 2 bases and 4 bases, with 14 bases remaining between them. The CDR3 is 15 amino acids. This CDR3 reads CASSLSSSGGTEAFF. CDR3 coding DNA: TGTGCCAGCAGTTTATCGTCTTCCGGGGGCACTGAAGCTTTCTTT.

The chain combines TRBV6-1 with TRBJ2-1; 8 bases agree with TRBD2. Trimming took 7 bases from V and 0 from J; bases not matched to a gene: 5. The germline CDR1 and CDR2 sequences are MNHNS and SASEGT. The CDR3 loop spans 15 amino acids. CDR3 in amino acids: CASKAGGPSYNEQFF. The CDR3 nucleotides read TGTGCCAGCAAGGCGGGAGGTCCCTCCTACAATGAGCAGTTCTTC.

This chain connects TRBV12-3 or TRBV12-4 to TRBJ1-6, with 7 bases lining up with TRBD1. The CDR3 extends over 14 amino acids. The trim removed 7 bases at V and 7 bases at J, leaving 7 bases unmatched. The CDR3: CASTTGQINSPLHF. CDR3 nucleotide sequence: TGTGCCAGCACCACGGGACAGATAAATTCACCCCTCCACTTT.

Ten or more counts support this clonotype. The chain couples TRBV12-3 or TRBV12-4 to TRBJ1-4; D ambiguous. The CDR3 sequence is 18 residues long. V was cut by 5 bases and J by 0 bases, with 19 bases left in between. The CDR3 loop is CASSPRGSSRATNEKLFF. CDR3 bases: TGTGCCAGCAGTCCCCGTGGAAGCTCCCGAGCAACTAATGAAAAACTGTTTTTT.

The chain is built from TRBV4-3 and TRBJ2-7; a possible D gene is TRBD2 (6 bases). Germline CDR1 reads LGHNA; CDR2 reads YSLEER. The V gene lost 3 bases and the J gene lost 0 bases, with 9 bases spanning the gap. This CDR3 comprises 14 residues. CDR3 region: CASSQDYGSYEQYF. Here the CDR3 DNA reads TGCGCCAGCAGCCAGGACTATGGCTCCTACGAGCAGTACTTC.

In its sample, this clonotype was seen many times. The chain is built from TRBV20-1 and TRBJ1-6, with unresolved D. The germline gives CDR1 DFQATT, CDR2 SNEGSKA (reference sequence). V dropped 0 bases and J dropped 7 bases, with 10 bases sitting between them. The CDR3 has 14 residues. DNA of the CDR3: TGCAGTGCTAGAGATCCGGGAGCCAATTCACCCCTCCACTTT. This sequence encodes CSARDPGANSPLHF.

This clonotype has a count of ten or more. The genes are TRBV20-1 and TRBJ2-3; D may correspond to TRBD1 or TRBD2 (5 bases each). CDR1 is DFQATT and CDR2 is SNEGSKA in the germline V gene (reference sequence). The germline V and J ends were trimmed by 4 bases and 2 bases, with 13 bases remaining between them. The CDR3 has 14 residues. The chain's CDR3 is CSAISPGATDTQYF. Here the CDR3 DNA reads TGCAGTGCTATTTCCCCCGGGGCCACAGATACGCAGTATTTT.

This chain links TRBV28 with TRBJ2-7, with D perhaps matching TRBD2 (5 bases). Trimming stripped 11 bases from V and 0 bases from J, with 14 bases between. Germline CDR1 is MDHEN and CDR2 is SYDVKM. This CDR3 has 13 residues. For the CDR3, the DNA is TGTGCCGCAGGAACTCTAGCCTCCTACGAGCAGTACTTC. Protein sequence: CAAGTLASYEQYF.

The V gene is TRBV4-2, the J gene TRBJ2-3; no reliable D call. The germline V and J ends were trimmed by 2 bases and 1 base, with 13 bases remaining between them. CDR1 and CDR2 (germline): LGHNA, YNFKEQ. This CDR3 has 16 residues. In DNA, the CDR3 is TGTGCCAGCAGCCAAAAAGGGCAGTTAGGCACAGATACGCAGTATTTT. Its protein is CASSQKGQLGTDTQYF.

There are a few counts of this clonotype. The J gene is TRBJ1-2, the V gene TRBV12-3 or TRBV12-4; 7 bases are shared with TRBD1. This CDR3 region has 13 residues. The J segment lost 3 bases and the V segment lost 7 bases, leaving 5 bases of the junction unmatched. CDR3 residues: CASTSGQDYGYTF. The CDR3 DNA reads TGTGCCAGCACCTCCGGACAGGACTATGGCTACACCTTC.

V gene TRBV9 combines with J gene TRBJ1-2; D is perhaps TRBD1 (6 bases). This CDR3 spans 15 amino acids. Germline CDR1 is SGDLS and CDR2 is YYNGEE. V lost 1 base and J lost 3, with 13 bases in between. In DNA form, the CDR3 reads TGTGCCAGCAGCGTACAGGGGATGGGCGACTATGGCTACACCTTC. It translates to CASSVQGMGDYGYTF.

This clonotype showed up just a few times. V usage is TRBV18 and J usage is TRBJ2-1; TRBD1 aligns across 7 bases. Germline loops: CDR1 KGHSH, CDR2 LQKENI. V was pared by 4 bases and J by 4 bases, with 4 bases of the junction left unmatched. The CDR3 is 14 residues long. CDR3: CASSQTDRYNEQFF. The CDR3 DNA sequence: TGTGCCAGCTCACAAACGGACAGGTACAATGAGCAGTTCTTC. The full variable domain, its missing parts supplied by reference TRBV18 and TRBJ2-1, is NAGVMQNPRHLVRRRGQEARLRCSPMKGHSHVYWYRQLPEEGLKFMVYLQKENIIDESGMPKERFSAEFPKEGPSILRIQQVVRGDSAAYFCASSQTDRYNEQFFGPGTRLTVL.

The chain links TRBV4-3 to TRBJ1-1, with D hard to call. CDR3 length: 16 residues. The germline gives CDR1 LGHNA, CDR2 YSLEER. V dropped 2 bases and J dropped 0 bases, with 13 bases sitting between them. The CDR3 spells CASSQTRTVMNTEAFF. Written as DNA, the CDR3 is TGCGCCAGCAGCCAAACTCGGACGGTCATGAACACTGAAGCTTTCTTT.

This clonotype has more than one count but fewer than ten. In nucleotides, the CDR3 is TGTGCCAGCAGCTACGACGGCAATGAGCAGTTCTTC. Protein product: CASSYDGNEQFF. J is TRBJ2-1 and V is TRBV27; D gene ambiguous. The CDR3 is 12 amino acids. The ends were cut back, 6 bases at V and 6 bases at J, with 9 bases in the middle. Looked up from germline, CDR1 is MNHEY and CDR2 is SMNVEV (reference sequence).

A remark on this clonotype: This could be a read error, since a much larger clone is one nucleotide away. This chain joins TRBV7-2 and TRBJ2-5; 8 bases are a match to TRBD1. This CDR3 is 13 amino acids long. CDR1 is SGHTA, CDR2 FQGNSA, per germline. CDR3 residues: CASSFGQGEAQYF. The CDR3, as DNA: TGTGCCAGCAGCTTCGGACAGGGAGAGGCCCAGTACTTC.

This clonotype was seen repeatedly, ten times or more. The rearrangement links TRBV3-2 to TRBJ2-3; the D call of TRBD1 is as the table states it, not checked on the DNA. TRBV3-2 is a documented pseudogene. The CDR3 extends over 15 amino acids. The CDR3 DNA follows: TGTGCCAGCAGCCAGGGACACTCTTTGGCAGATACGCAGTATTTT. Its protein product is CASSQGHSLADTQYF.

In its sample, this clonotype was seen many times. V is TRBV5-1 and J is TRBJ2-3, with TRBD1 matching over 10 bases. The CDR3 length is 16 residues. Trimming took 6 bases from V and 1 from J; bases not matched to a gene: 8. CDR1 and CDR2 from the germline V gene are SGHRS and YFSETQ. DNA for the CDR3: TGCGCCAGCACCCGAGACAGGGGGCGAGGCACAGATACGCAGTATTTT. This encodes CASTRDRGRGTDTQYF.

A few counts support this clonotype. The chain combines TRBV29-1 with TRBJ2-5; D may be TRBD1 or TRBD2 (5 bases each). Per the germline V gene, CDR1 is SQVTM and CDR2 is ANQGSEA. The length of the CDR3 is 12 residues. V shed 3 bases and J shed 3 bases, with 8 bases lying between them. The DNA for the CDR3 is TGCAGCGTTGACCGGGACGAAGAGACCCAGTACTTC. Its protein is CSVDRDEETQYF.